One sample yielded the 2 T cell receptor beta chains listed below, sequenced in a study of blood T cell repertoires in COVID-19 (dated by TCRdb to between 2020 and 2021). Library method: the immunoSEQ multiplex PCR assay. TCRdb obtained this table from immuneACCESS and retained in-frame rearrangements with V and J assigned. These tables miss some clones; where compared with another copy, unresolved V genes account for less than half of the shortfall, and the remainder is unexplained. Counted in this sample were 250,000 or so clones; over 80% of them appeared once. 3.7% of the sample goes to the ten largest clones. The sample consisted of PBMCs or T cells enriched from blood (not recorded which). These receptors originate from a young woman who had been exposed to COVID-19.

This sequence joins TRBV30 and TRBJ1-1, with D tentatively TRBD1 (5 bases). This CDR3 spans 12 amino acids. Germline-derived CDR1 and CDR2 are GTSNPN and SVGIG (reference sequence). Trimming removed 7 bases from V and 5 bases from J, with 14 bases in between. CDR3: CALDGEGTEAFF. The DNA for the CDR3 is TGTGCCTTGGACGGGGAGGGGACTGAAGCTTTCTTT.

The V and J genes are TRBV28 and TRBJ2-1; TRBD2 aligns across 10 bases. The CDR3 totals 11 residues. The ends lost 6 bases at V and 15 bases at J; junction bases unmatched: 5. CDR1 is MDHEN and CDR2 is SYDVKM in the germline V gene. The CDR3 DNA reads as TGTGCCAGCAGAACCGGGACTAGCGCGTTCTTC. This encodes CASRTGTSAFF.